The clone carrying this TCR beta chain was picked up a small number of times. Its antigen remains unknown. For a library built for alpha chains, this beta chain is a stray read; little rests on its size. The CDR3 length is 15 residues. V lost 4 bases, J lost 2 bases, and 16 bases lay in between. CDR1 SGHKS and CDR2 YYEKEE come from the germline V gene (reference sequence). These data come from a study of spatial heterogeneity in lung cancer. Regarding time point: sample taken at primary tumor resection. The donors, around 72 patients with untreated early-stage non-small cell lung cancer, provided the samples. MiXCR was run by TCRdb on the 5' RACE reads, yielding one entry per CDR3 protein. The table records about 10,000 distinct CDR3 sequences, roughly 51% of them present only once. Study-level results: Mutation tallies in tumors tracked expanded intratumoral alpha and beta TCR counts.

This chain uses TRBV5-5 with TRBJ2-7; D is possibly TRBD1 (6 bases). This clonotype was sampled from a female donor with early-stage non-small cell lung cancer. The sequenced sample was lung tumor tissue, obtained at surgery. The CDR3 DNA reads TGTGCCAGCAGCCAACCCCGGCAGGGGACCTACGAGCAGTACTTC. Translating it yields CASSQPRQGTYEQYF.